Listed below are T cell receptor beta chains from one sample, sequenced in a study of T cell responses to AZD1222 COVID-19 vaccine. Clones were sequenced by immunoSEQ multiplex PCR, and TCRdb holds only the in-frame ones, with some missing. The sample consists of fewer than 110,000 clones, roughly 87% of them appearing once. The starting material was peripheral blood, obtained on day 0 of AZD1222 vaccination. All receptors come from an adult in good health. Each CDR3 is given with its conserved first and last residue. The D gene is left open where the match is weak. Rows give clone size only sometimes, using once, few, many, or a class for an expanded clone.

V	size	J	D	DNA	CDR3
TRBV6-5	-	TRBJ1-1	TRBD1	TGTGCCAGCAGTTTCACCGGGACAGGAGGGACTGAAGCTTTCTTT	CASSFTGTGGTEAFF
TRBV19	-	TRBJ1-1	-	TGTGCCAGTAGTGGGCGGATAGGGCCAGGGACTGAAGCTTTCTTT	CASSGRIGPGTEAFF
TRBV29-1	-	TRBJ2-3	TRBD2	TGCAGCGTTTTGCGGGGGGGGGTAACAGATACGCAGTATTTT	CSVLRGGVTDTQYF
TRBV18	-	TRBJ2-2	-	TGTGCCAGCTCACCCGGCGGCCCGAACACCGGGGAGCTGTTTTTT	CASSPGGPNTGELFF
TRBV10-3	-	TRBJ2-5	-	TGTGCCATCAGTGAGTGGAGGGCCCAAGAGACCCAGTACTTC	CAISEWRAQETQYF
TRBV6-2/TRBV6-3	-	TRBJ2-1	TRBD2	TGTGCCAGCAGTTACCGGGGAGGGGAGCAGTTCTTC	CASSYRGGEQFF
TRBV5-4	-	TRBJ2-1	-	TGTGCCAGCACCCCATCCCTTAGCGGACGTGAGCAGTTCTTC	CASTPSLSGREQFF
TRBV28	-	TRBJ2-5	TRBD1	TGTGCCAGCAGTTCCCCGGGACAGGGGGCTAGGGAGACCCAGTACTTC	CASSSPGQGARETQYF
TRBV18	-	TRBJ1-1	-	TGTGCCAGCGCCGAGGGGGTGCCCGACACTGAAGCTTTCTTT	CASAEGVPDTEAFF
TRBV24-1	-	TRBJ2-3	-	TGTGCCACCAGTGGTGGGGGAGGTTACACAGATACGCAGTATTTT	CATSGGGGYTDTQYF
TRBV3-1/TRBV3-2	-	TRBJ1-1	-	TGTGCCAGCAGCCAAGAAGGGGGGAACACTGAAGCTTTCTTT	CASSQEGGNTEAFF
TRBV5-3	-	TRBJ1-3	-	TGTGCCAGAAGCGCCACGGACCTCAAAAACACCATATATTTT	CARSATDLKNTIYF
TRBV4-1	-	TRBJ2-1	TRBD2	TGCGCCAGCAGCCTGCGACTAGCGGGGGGGCCGTACAATGAGCAGTTCTTC	CASSLRLAGGPYNEQFF
TRBV5-4	-	TRBJ1-1	-	TGTGCCAGCAGACCACTAAACGGTGAGACTGAAGCTTTCTTT	CASRPLNGETEAFF
TRBV4-1	-	TRBJ2-5	-	TGCGCCAGCAGCTCTGGGGGGCAGCGCCAGGAGACCCAGTACTTC	CASSSGGQRQETQYF
TRBV6-5	-	TRBJ2-2	-	TGTGCCAGCAAAACCGGGGAGCTGTTTTTT	CASKTGELFF
TRBV6-4	-	TRBJ2-7	TRBD1	TGTGCCAGCAGCACCTACAGGGGGGATAGCGAGCAGTACTTC	CASSTYRGDSEQYF
TRBV6-5	-	TRBJ1-4	-	TGTGCCAGCAGGGAGGCTACTAATGAAAAACTGTTTTTT	CASREATNEKLFF
TRBV7-9	once	TRBJ1-3	TRBD1	TGTGCCAGCAGCGACCTTACAGGGGATGGAAACACCATATATTTT	CASSDLTGDGNTIYF
TRBV6-1	-	TRBJ1-1	-	TGTGCCAGCAGTGAACCTAATGGGGCGCGGACTGAAGCTTTCTTT	CASSEPNGARTEAFF
TRBV9	-	TRBJ1-6	-	TGTGCCAGCAGCAAAAGGGGGGGAACTCAGGGTAGTTCACCCCTCCACTTT	CASSKRGGTQGSSPLHF
TRBV11-2	-	TRBJ2-5	TRBD2	TGTGCCAGCAGCTTAGAGGGTAGCGGGGGCCCGCGGACCCAGTACTTC	CASSLEGSGGPRTQYF
TRBV30	-	TRBJ1-4	-	TGTGCCTGGACACAACAGGGACTCAATGAAAAACTGTTTTTT	CAWTQQGLNEKLFF
TRBV3-1/TRBV3-2	-	TRBJ1-1	-	TGTGCCAGCAGCCAAGATCGGGACACTGAAGCTTTCTTT	CASSQDRDTEAFF
TRBV3-1/TRBV3-2	once	TRBJ2-1	-	TGTGCCAGCACCTCACCTAAAAATGAGCAGTTCTTC	CASTSPKNEQFF
TRBV30	-	TRBJ1-2	-	TGTGCCTGGAGTGTAGGCGCAGGGATATCTCAGAATGGCTACACCTTC	CAWSVGAGISQNGYTF
TRBV20-1	-	TRBJ2-5	TRBD2	TGCAGTGCTAGTGTTAGCGGGGGGAGGTTCGAGACCCAGTACTTC	CSASVSGGRFETQYF